The 28 T cell receptor beta chains below come from one sample, sequenced in a study of blood T cells in healthy people across ages. Through a sample-barcoded 5' primer and a J-beta primer mix, a second PCR was run for roughly 6 to 12 cycles. MiXCR, applied by TCRdb to the 5' RACE reads, yields one record per CDR3 protein. This table holds 600,000 to 800,000 distinct CDR3 sequences, about 51% found once. Input material: blood. The receptor source for this set is a woman of 80 years or more in good health.

The chain links TRBV27 to TRBJ1-2; perhaps TRBD1 as D (5 bases). Trimming took off 2 bases at V and 8 bases at J, with 12 bases between the two ends. The CDR3 has 13 residues. Germline CDR1 reads MNHEY; CDR2 reads SMNVEV (reference sequence). CDR3 loop: CASSLRGLGGYTF. As DNA, the CDR3 is TGTGCCAGCAGTTTAAGGGGCCTCGGGGGCTACACCTTC.

This clonotype was observed once. This may be a read error: a much more frequent sequence differs by one nucleotide. The CDR3 loop reads CASRSTSGRPHEQFF. The CDR3 nucleotides read TGTGCCAGCAGATCGACTAGCGGGAGGCCACATGAGCAGTTCTTC. This chain joins TRBV12-3 or TRBV12-4 and TRBJ2-1; 13 nucleotides match TRBD2. The CDR3 runs 15 residues. The J segment lost 8 bases and the V segment lost 6 bases, leaving 7 bases of the junction unmatched.

This clonotype has just a few counts. The J gene is TRBJ2-2, the V gene TRBV9; possible D gene TRBD1, 5 bases. The CDR3 is 16 residues long. The germline V and J ends were trimmed by 0 bases and 1 base, with 10 bases remaining between them. Germline V gene lookup returns CDR1 SGDLS and CDR2 YYNGEE. CDR3 coding DNA: TGTGCCAGCAGCGTAGCTCCCCAGGGGAACACCGGGGAGCTGTTTTTT. The encoded protein is CASSVAPQGNTGELFF.

A note on this clonotype: A much larger clone is a single base away; this may be a read error. J is TRBJ2-5 and V is TRBV4-2; tentatively, D is TRBD2 (6 bases). This CDR3 comprises 16 residues. Germline V gives CDR1 LGHNA, CDR2 YNFKEQ. Trimming left V 0 bases short and J 11 bases short, with 22 bases between. CDR3 nucleotides: TGTGCCAGCAGCCAAGATCATGGGGGACTCGACAATGAGCAGTACTTC. Its translation is CASSQDHGGLDNEQYF.

The rearrangement uses TRBV20-1 and TRBJ1-1, with 9 bases that match TRBD1. The CDR3 is made up of 14 amino acids. V trimming: 4 bases; J trimming: 0 bases; junction bases outside the gene matches: 3. Germline V gene data show CDR1 as DFQATT and CDR2 as SNEGSKA (reference sequence). The DNA for the CDR3 is TGCAGTGCTACGACAGGGGGGATGAACACTGAAGCTTTCTTT. Protein: CSATTGGMNTEAFF.

This chain uses TRBV20-1 with TRBJ2-4; tentatively, D is TRBD2 (6 bases). TRBJ2-5 explains the end of the DNA better; the J call may be wrong. The CDR3 has 13 amino acids. Germline loops: CDR1 DFQATT, CDR2 SNEGSKA (reference sequence). The CDR3 sequence is CSAHDGGLETQYF. In nucleotides, the CDR3 is TGCAGTGCCCACGACGGGGGATTGGAGACCCAGTACTTC.

In regard to this clonotype: One base away lies a much larger clone, so this may be a sequencing read error. This chain links TRBV12-3 or TRBV12-4 with TRBJ2-3; D is unresolved. Deletions cut 5 bases from V and 2 bases from J, with 8 bases between. The CDR3 has 13 amino acids. The CDR3 nucleotides are TGTGCCAGCAGTATAACCCTCACAGATACGCAGTATTTT. Amino acid sequence: CASSITLTDTQYF.

With regard to this clonotype: This may stem from a read error, because a much larger clone lies one nucleotide away. The chain is built from TRBV12-3 or TRBV12-4 and TRBJ1-2; D is perhaps TRBD1 (5 bases). This CDR3 is 13 amino acids long. Trimming pared 6 bases from V and 4 bases from J, leaving 12 bases between. The CDR3 loop reads CASRTQGRYGYTF. CDR3 nucleotide sequence: TGTGCCAGCAGGACCCAGGGCCGCTATGGCTACACCTTC.

This clonotype came up a few times. This sequence joins TRBV18 and TRBJ1-1, with unresolved D. The CDR3 has 15 amino acids. Germline CDR1 is KGHSH and CDR2 is LQKENI. V dropped 0 bases and J dropped 11 bases, with 19 bases sitting between them. CDR3 coding DNA: TGTGCCAGCTCACCACCGGGCAGGAGGCAGACTCCCGCTTTCTTT. Residues: CASSPPGRRQTPAFF.

This clonotype was observed many times. The rearrangement joins TRBV20-1 to TRBJ2-1; D is uncertain. V lost 3 bases and J lost 4, with 7 bases in between. Germline lookup yields CDR1 DFQATT and CDR2 SNEGSKA (reference sequence). The CDR3 is 12 amino acids. This CDR3 reads CSASYLYNEQFF. As DNA, the CDR3 is TGCAGTGCTAGTTACTTGTACAATGAGCAGTTCTTC.

This clonotype appeared a single time. The rearrangement uses TRBV6-6 and TRBJ2-3; the D gene is possibly TRBD1 (5 bases). Germline V gives CDR1 MNHNY, CDR2 SVGAGI (reference sequence). The ends were cut back, 2 bases at V and 0 bases at J, with 9 bases in the middle. There are 15 residues in the CDR3. CDR3 sequence (DNA): TGTGCCAGCAGTTACGGGGCGCCCAGCACAGATACGCAGTATTTT. The encoded protein is CASSYGAPSTDTQYF.

This clonotype was recorded many times. This chain connects TRBV5-1 to TRBJ2-1; 9 bases are a match to TRBD2. This CDR3 region has 16 residues. Germline trimming cut 5 bases from V and 3 bases from J; bases unmatched to any gene: 9. CDR1 is SGHRS and CDR2 is YFSETQ in the germline V gene. The CDR3 nucleotides read TGCGCCAGCAGTTTATCCTTAGCGGGAGTCTACAATGAGCAGTTCTTC. Translation gives CASSLSLAGVYNEQFF.

About this clonotype: This may arise from a read error, as a much more abundant clone is one base away. The J gene is TRBJ2-3, the V gene TRBV7-2; D unclear. Germline loops: CDR1 SGHTA, CDR2 FQGNSA. The CDR3 totals 13 residues. The CDR3 DNA is TGTGCCAGCAGCGTAGAAGTTGCAGATGCGCAGTATTTT. Encoded protein: CASSVEVADAQYF.

The chain links TRBV15 to TRBJ2-7; possible D gene TRBD1, 6 bases. Germline V gene sequence: CDR1 LNHNV, CDR2 YYDKDF (reference sequence). V lost 0 bases and J lost 3, with 15 bases in between. The CDR3 has 16 residues. The CDR3 here is CATSRDGGRTDYEQYF. The DNA of the CDR3 is TGTGCCACCAGCAGAGATGGGGGAAGGACAGACTACGAGCAGTACTTC.

The table lists this clonotype with a count of one. The chain uses TRBV7-2 and TRBJ2-7, with a weak D call TRBD1 (6 bases). The length of the CDR3 is 13 residues. Per the germline V gene, CDR1 is SGHTA and CDR2 is FQGNSA. Trimming removed 1 base at V and 6 bases at J, with 10 bases between. CDR3 sequence: CASSLVGRGEQYF. CDR3 coding DNA: TGTGCCAGCAGCTTAGTCGGCAGGGGCGAGCAGTACTTC.

About this clonotype: This clone may be a read error of a much larger clone one base away. The chain employs TRBV5-1 and TRBJ2-5, with no clear D. V lost 4 bases to trimming and J lost 11 bases, with 18 bases between them. CDR3 size: 13 residues. Germline loops: CDR1 SGHRS, CDR2 YFSETQ. This chain's CDR3 is CASSPLTDNEQYF. The DNA for the CDR3 is TGCGCCAGCAGCCCTCTGACGGATAATGAGCAGTACTTC.

The J gene is TRBJ2-4, the V gene TRBV12-5; D might be TRBD1 (6 bases). The tail of the sequence fits TRBJ2-7 better, so the J call may be wrong. CDR3 length: 13 amino acids. CDR1 and CDR2 (germline): LGHNT, FRNRAP. The CDR3 region is CASGLAGDYEQYF. CDR3 in DNA: TGTGCTAGTGGTTTGGCAGGGGACTACGAGCAGTACTTC.

This clonotype was recorded many times. V usage is TRBV7-9 and J usage is TRBJ1-4; TRBD1 matches at 7 bases. The CDR3 extends over 17 amino acids. V shed 3 bases and J 6 bases; nucleotides not matched to a gene: 13. Germline V CDR1 and CDR2: SEHNR, FQNEAQ (reference sequence). The CDR3 sequence: CASSFPTLRDSYEKLFF. The CDR3 DNA is TGTGCCAGCAGCTTCCCAACCCTCCGGGACAGTTATGAAAAACTGTTTTTT.

This clonotype was seen many times. The chain employs TRBV6-1 and TRBJ2-7; unclear D gene. The CDR3 is made up of 14 amino acids. Trimming shortened V by 1 base and J by 1 base, and 8 bases separated the two germline ends. CDR1 and CDR2 (germline): MNHNS, SASEGT. In DNA form, the CDR3 reads TGTGCCAGCAGTGAAGTGGCAGGTTCCTACGAGCAGTACTTC. Translation gives CASSEVAGSYEQYF.

The sample holds many counts of this clonotype. The chain carries TRBV20-1 and TRBJ2-1; 7 bases fit TRBD2. V lost 2 bases, J lost 4 bases, and 11 bases stayed unmatched. The CDR3 loop spans 16 amino acids. CDR1 is DFQATT and CDR2 is SNEGSKA in the germline V gene (reference sequence). The CDR3 DNA follows: TGCAGTGCTAGACATGGGAGGGGTCGAAGGTACAATGAGCAGTTCTTC. Its translation: CSARHGRGRRYNEQFF.

In this sample, this clonotype turned up once. This rearrangement joins TRBV4-1 to TRBJ1-6; possible D gene TRBD1, 5 bases. Germline V gene lookup returns CDR1 MGHRA and CDR2 YSYEKL. Trimming took off 0 bases at V and 6 bases at J, with 9 bases between the two ends. CDR3 length: 15 residues. CDR3 amino acids: CASSQDRQPNSPLHF. For the CDR3, the DNA is TGCGCCAGCAGCCAAGATCGACAGCCTAATTCACCCCTCCACTTT.

The rearrangement links TRBV5-1 to TRBJ2-3; D may be TRBD1 (6 bases). There are 14 residues in the CDR3. With 3 bases removed from V and 3 bases from J, the gap between germline ends came to 11 bases. Germline CDR1 and CDR2: SGHRS and YFSETQ. The CDR3 sequence is CASSYNRETDTQYF. DNA of the CDR3: TGCGCCAGCAGCTATAACAGGGAAACAGATACGCAGTATTTT.

Note on this clonotype: A much larger clonotype is one base distant, so this may be a read error. V gene TRBV2 combines with J gene TRBJ2-5, with D unclear. Germline values: CDR1 SNHLY, CDR2 FYNNEI. CDR3 size: 12 residues. CDR3 protein: CSSNLYQETQYF. The DNA of the CDR3 is TGTTCCAGCAACCTGTACCAAGAGACCCAGTACTTC.

In its sample, this clonotype was seen many times. The rearrangement links TRBV25-1 to TRBJ2-5, with 9 bases aligning to TRBD1. The CDR3 runs 15 residues. The ends lost 3 bases at V and 2 bases at J; junction bases unmatched: 4. CDR1 and CDR2 (germline): MGHDK, SYGVNS. The DNA of the CDR3 is TGTGCCAGCAGTGATGGGACAGGGTTTCAAGAGACCCAGTACTTC. Translation gives CASSDGTGFQETQYF.

This clonotype has only a few counts. This chain joins TRBV5-6 and TRBJ2-1; D gene unclear. Germline CDR1 SGHDT, CDR2 YYEEEE. The CDR3 contains 12 residues. Trimming stripped 4 bases from V and 9 bases from J, with 11 bases between. Written as DNA, the CDR3 is TGTGCCAGCAGCCCCTACGGGTGTGAGCAGTTCTTC. Protein product: CASSPYGCEQFF.

This chain connects TRBV14 to TRBJ2-7, with 7 nucleotides matching TRBD2. Germline V gene sequence: CDR1 SGHDN, CDR2 FVKESK. The CDR3 covers 16 residues. Losses at the gene ends were 10 bases for V and 6 bases for J; bases not matched to a gene: 21. CDR3 sequence: CATSSSRAGVRGEQYF. The CDR3 region has the DNA TGTGCCACCTCATCATCCCGGGCGGGAGTACGGGGCGAGCAGTACTTC.

The rearrangement joins TRBV7-2 to TRBJ2-5; 7 nucleotides line up with TRBD2. The J call may be mistaken, given a closer DNA end match to TRBJ2-7. Looked up from germline, CDR1 is SGHTA and CDR2 is FQGNSA. The CDR3 consists of 15 residues. CDR3 loop: CASSFPQGGTYEQYF. The CDR3 DNA follows: TGTGCCAGCAGCTTTCCGCAGGGAGGGACCTACGAGCAGTACTTC.

This clonotype was seen a handful of times. This chain links TRBV24-1 with TRBJ2-2, with TRBD1 matching 10 bases. The CDR3 extends over 16 amino acids. The germline V gene encodes CDR1 KGHDR and CDR2 SFDVKD. V was clipped by 6 bases and J by 3 bases; unmatched bases: 6. The CDR3 protein is CATSTTDRGYTGELFF. In DNA form, the CDR3 reads TGTGCCACCAGTACTACGGACAGGGGGTACACCGGGGAGCTGTTTTTT.